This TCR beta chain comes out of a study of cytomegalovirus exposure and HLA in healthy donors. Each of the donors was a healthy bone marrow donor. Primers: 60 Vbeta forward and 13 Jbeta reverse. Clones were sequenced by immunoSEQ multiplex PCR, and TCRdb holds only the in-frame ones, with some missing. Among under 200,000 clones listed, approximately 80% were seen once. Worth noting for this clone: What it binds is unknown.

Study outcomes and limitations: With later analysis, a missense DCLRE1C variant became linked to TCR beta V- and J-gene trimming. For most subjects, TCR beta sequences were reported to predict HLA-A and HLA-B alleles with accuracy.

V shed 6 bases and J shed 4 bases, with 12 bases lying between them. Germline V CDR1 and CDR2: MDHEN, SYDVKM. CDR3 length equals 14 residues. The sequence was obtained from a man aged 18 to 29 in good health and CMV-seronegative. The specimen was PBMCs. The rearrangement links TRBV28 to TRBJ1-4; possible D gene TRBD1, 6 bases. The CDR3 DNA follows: TGTGCCAGCAGCCCCAGGGGTTATAATGAAAAACTGTTTTTT. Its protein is CASSPRGYNEKLFF.